Shown below are 17 T cell receptor beta chains from a single sample sequenced in a study of blood T cell repertoires in COVID-19. This table comes from immunoSEQ multiplex PCR, and its TCRdb copy is limited to in-frame clones, with some not included. The sample has about 170,000 clones; about four fifths are singletons. The specimen was PBMCs or T cells enriched from blood (not recorded which). Receptors originate from a man between 45 and 60 years old who had recovered from COVID-19.

The chain uses TRBV6-5 and TRBJ1-5, with TRBD1 identical over 8 bases. The V segment lost 8 bases and the J segment 9 bases; nucleotides outside the gene matches: 9. Germline-derived CDR1 and CDR2 are MNHEY and SVGAGI. The CDR3 extends over 13 amino acids. The DNA for the CDR3 is TGTGCCAGCTTGGGGACAGGTTTATCGCCCCAGCATTTT. This gives the protein CASLGTGLSPQHF.

This sequence joins TRBV6-6 and TRBJ1-1; tentative D call: TRBD1 (6 bases). The germline CDR1 and CDR2 sequences are MNHNY and SVGAGI (reference sequence). CDR3 length equals 14 residues. Trimming cost V 9 bases and J 5 bases, with 19 bases left between them. CDR3 protein: CASFWGGGRTEAFF. In DNA, the CDR3 is TGTGCCAGTTTCTGGGGCGGGGGGCGAACTGAAGCTTTCTTT.

This chain uses TRBV2 with TRBJ2-1; D may be TRBD1 (6 bases). This CDR3 has 15 residues. Germline CDR1 reads SNHLY; CDR2 reads FYNNEI. V gave up 0 bases and J gave up 0 bases, with 6 bases separating them. The CDR3 coding sequence is TGTGCCAGCAGTGAAGCAGGGGGCTCCTACAATGAGCAGTTCTTC. It specifies CASSEAGGSYNEQFF.

This chain uses TRBV7-9 with TRBJ2-5; D remains unclear. V was clipped by 5 bases and J by 1 base, with 14 bases between them. The germline CDR1 and CDR2 sequences are SEHNR and FQNEAQ (reference sequence). The CDR3 is 15 residues long. The CDR3 protein is CASSQGTIIQETQYF. CDR3 nucleotide sequence: TGTGCCAGCAGCCAAGGTACTATAATCCAAGAGACCCAGTACTTC.

The CDR3 sequence is CASSWGQGGADTQYF. CDR3 nucleotide sequence: TGTGCCAGCAGCTGGGGACAGGGAGGCGCAGATACGCAGTATTTT. The genes are TRBV7-3 and TRBJ2-3, with 9 positions matching TRBD1. This CDR3 comprises 15 residues. Per germline, CDR1 SGHTA and CDR2 FQGTGA. The junction had 6 bases not matched to a gene; V was cut back by 4 bases and J by 4 bases.

Many counts were recorded for this clone. V and J are TRBV30 and TRBJ1-2, with TRBD1 identical over 7 bases. CDR3 size: 13 residues. The J segment lost 4 bases and the V segment lost 3 bases, leaving 5 bases of the junction unmatched. Germline V lookup: CDR1 GTSNPN, CDR2 SVGIG (reference sequence). The CDR3 loop reads CAWSRTGPYGYTF. The CDR3 DNA sequence: TGTGCCTGGAGCCGGACAGGTCCCTATGGCTACACCTTC.

This chain joins TRBV10-2 and TRBJ1-6; no clear D gene. V was cut by 3 bases and J by 1 base, with 16 bases left in between. Germline loops: CDR1 WSHSY, CDR2 SAAADI. This CDR3 comprises 18 residues. The DNA of the CDR3 is TGCGCCAGCAGTGAAACCGGGCTACGGGGTTCCTATAATTCACCCCTCCACTTT. Amino acids: CASSETGLRGSYNSPLHF.

V usage is TRBV28 and J usage is TRBJ2-1; TRBD2 aligns across 12 bases. The CDR3 loop spans 13 amino acids. Germline assignment: CDR1 MDHEN and CDR2 SYDVKM. The J segment lost 8 bases and the V segment lost 9 bases, leaving 5 bases of the junction unmatched. The CDR3 loop reads CASRTSGDYEQFF. CDR3 coding DNA: TGTGCCAGTCGGACTAGCGGGGATTATGAGCAGTTCTTC.

This chain uses TRBV19 with TRBJ1-5; 7 bases line up with TRBD1. The J segment lost 0 bases and the V segment lost 8 bases, leaving 7 bases of the junction unmatched. Germline CDR1 reads LNHDA; CDR2 reads SQIVND (reference sequence). The CDR3 extends over 15 amino acids. The CDR3 protein is CASQTGEVSNQPQHF. CDR3 DNA sequence: TGTGCCAGTCAAACAGGGGAGGTTAGCAATCAGCCCCAGCATTTT.

This chain connects TRBV10-3 to TRBJ1-1; D gene unclear. Trimming shortened V by 3 bases and J by 11 bases, and 16 bases separated the two germline ends. This CDR3 comprises 13 residues. Germline-derived CDR1 and CDR2 are ENHRY and SYGVKD. The CDR3 spells CAISEFLGARAFF. The CDR3 DNA is TGTGCCATCAGTGAATTCCTAGGTGCTCGGGCTTTCTTT.

The rearrangement uses TRBV11-3 and TRBJ2-1, with 11 bases aligning to TRBD2. Germline V gene data show CDR1 as SGHNT and CDR2 as YENEEA. There are 15 residues in the CDR3. J lost 7 bases, V lost 1 base, and 3 bases had no gene match. CDR3 loop: CASSLGASGGNEQFF. The CDR3, as DNA: TGTGCCAGCAGCTTAGGGGCTAGCGGGGGGAATGAGCAGTTCTTC.

This clone was seen just once. This rearrangement joins TRBV6-1 to TRBJ1-1; 10 bases are a match to TRBD1. Germline V lookup: CDR1 MNHNS, CDR2 SASEGT. The CDR3 loop spans 16 amino acids. Trimming cost V 4 bases and J 1 base; bases outside gene matches: 6. The CDR3 is CASSADRGPGNTEAFF. The CDR3 nucleotides are TGTGCCAGCAGTGCCGACAGGGGGCCGGGGAACACTGAAGCTTTCTTT.

The rearrangement links TRBV2 to TRBJ1-5, with TRBD1 matching 7 bases. The CDR3 contains 14 residues. The V segment lost 6 bases and the J segment 1 base; nucleotides outside the gene matches: 3. Per germline, CDR1 SNHLY and CDR2 FYNNEI. The CDR3 loop reads CASSPGQSNQPQHF. The CDR3 DNA reads TGTGCCAGCAGCCCGGGACAGAGCAATCAGCCCCAGCATTTT.

The chain carries TRBV4-1 and TRBJ1-1; D is ambiguous. Trimming took off 4 bases at V and 0 bases at J, with 9 bases between the two ends. Looked up from germline, CDR1 is MGHRA and CDR2 is YSYEKL. This CDR3 comprises 14 residues. CDR3 DNA: TGCGCCAGCAGCCTGGGCCTAATGAACACTGAAGCTTTCTTT. Amino acids: CASSLGLMNTEAFF.

The gene calls are TRBV3-1 (or the pseudogene TRBV3-2) and TRBJ2-2; TRBD1 matches 10 bases. After removal of 2 bases from V and 6 bases from J, the junction contained 9 bases not matched to a gene. Germline assignment: CDR1 LGHDT and CDR2 YNNKEL (reference sequence). The CDR3 loop spans 17 amino acids. The CDR3 nucleotides are TGTGCCAGCAGCCAACGACAGGGGGCCCTTGGTGCCGGGGAGCTGTTTTTT. This codes for CASSQRQGALGAGELFF.

This clone appeared a few times. The J gene is TRBJ1-2, the V gene TRBV29-1, with D perhaps TRBD1 (6 bases). Looked up from germline, CDR1 is SQVTM and CDR2 is ANQGSEA. V lost 6 bases, J lost 4 bases, and 15 bases lay in between. The CDR3 covers 13 residues. CDR3 sequence (DNA): TGCAGCGTGGGGACACGCGAGCGCTATGGCTACACCTTC. Protein product: CSVGTRERYGYTF.

The V call is TRBV5-1, the J call TRBJ2-3; 8 nucleotides line up with TRBD2. This CDR3 region has 16 residues. The V and J ends lost 4 bases and 5 bases, in that order; junction bases with no gene match: 12. Germline lookup yields CDR1 SGHRS and CDR2 YFSETQ. The CDR3 loop reads CASSASLSGVIDTQYF. CDR3 DNA: TGCGCCAGCAGCGCCTCCCTTAGCGGGGTGATAGATACGCAGTATTTT.